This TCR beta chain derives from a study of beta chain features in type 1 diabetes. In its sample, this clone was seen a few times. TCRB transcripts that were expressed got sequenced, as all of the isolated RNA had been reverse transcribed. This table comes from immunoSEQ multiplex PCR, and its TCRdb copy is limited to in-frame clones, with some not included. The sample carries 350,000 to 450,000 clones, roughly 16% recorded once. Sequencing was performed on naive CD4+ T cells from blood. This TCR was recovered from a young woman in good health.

CDR3 in DNA: TGTGCCAGCTCACCGAAGACAGCTCAAGAGACCCAGTACTTC. Translated: CASSPKTAQETQYF. The gene calls are TRBV18 and TRBJ2-5; D is possibly TRBD1 (5 bases). There are 14 residues in the CDR3. The V end lost 3 bases, the J end lost 2 bases, and 10 bases lay between the germline ends. Germline V gives CDR1 KGHSH, CDR2 LQKENI.